Detailed here is one T cell receptor beta chain. The data belong to a study of CD8 T cells in Susac syndrome. Treatment-naive patients with stable or active relapsing-remitting disease served as multiple sclerosis controls. TEMRA cells underwent FACS enrichment and CD8+ and CD4+ T cells underwent negative isolation. When the RNA was reverse transcribed, random hexamers were used with an input of 0.5 to 1 ug. The method of amplification for TCR beta CDR3 was immunoSEQ multiplex PCR, covering 54 Vbeta and 13 Jbeta. One entry per CDR3 protein results from TCRdb running MiXCR on the immunoSEQ multiplex PCR reads. The data contain more than 95,000 distinct CDR3 sequences, 93% of them singletons. V was shortened by 4 bases and J by 2 bases, with 19 bases between the two germline ends. CDR3 size: 17 residues. Germline values: CDR1 SEHNR, CDR2 FQNEAQ (reference sequence).

This rearrangement joins TRBV7-9 to TRBJ2-3, with D tentatively TRBD2 (6 bases). This clonotype was sampled from a human donor with multiple sclerosis. Sequencing was performed on CD8+ T cells from PBMCs. The CDR3 region has the DNA TGTGCCAGCAGCTCCCTTCGGCGGGGTGGATACACAGATACGCAGTATTTT. Amino acid sequence: CASSSLRRGGYTDTQYF.